Listed below are T cell receptor beta chains from one sample, sequenced in a study of T cell repertoires in cytomegalovirus infection. TCRdb re-analysed the reads in MiXCR, keeping a single row per CDR3 protein. The sample contains 560,000 or so distinct CDR3 sequences, about 15% of which appear only once. The sample comprised CD8+ T cells from PBMCs. The receptors stem from a human donor in good health (CMV status not recorded). Some clones in this sample may be carry-over from other donors' samples. Both conserved end residues are part of each CDR3. Fields, in order: clone size, V gene, J gene, D gene, CDR3 protein, CDR3 DNA. D genes are given only for firm matches. Size is omitted from some rows. Given values are once, few, many or a class for expanded clones.

>-|TRBV30|TRBJ1-3|TRBD1
CACSSGQRGNTIYF
TGTGCCTGTTCTTCGGGACAGCGGGGAAACACCATATATTTT
>many|TRBV6-2/TRBV6-3|TRBJ1-4|-
CASTSTNEKLFF
TGTGCCAGCACATCAACTAATGAAAAACTGTTTTTT
>many|TRBV7-9|TRBJ1-1|-
CASRIPGENTEAFF
TGTGCCAGCAGGATTCCCGGGGAGAACACTGAAGCTTTCTTT
>many|TRBV6-1|TRBJ1-1|-
CASTWVRTEAFF
TGTGCCAGCACCTGGGTGCGGACTGAAGCTTTCTTT
>-|TRBV20-1|TRBJ2-1|-
CSAPPADYNEQFF
TGCAGTGCCCCCCCAGCCGACTACAATGAGCAGTTCTTC
>-|TRBV4-1|TRBJ2-2|-
CASSQTQQNTGELFF
TGCGCCAGCAGCCAAACGCAACAGAACACCGGGGAGCTGTTTTTT
>-|TRBV19|TRBJ2-2|TRBD1
CASNPRDRNTGELFF
TGTGCCAGTAACCCCCGGGACAGGAACACCGGGGAGCTGTTTTTT
>many|TRBV4-1|TRBJ2-7|-
CASSGNSFPYEQYF
TGCGCCAGCAGTGGGAATAGCTTCCCCTACGAGCAGTACTTC
>few|TRBV27|TRBJ1-1|-
CASSPRGASDTEAFF
TGTGCCAGCAGCCCTCGCGGGGCGTCGGACACTGAAGCTTTCTTT
>-|TRBV6-2/TRBV6-3|TRBJ2-1|-
CASSYPEEQFF
TGTGCCAGCAGTTACCCCGAGGAGCAGTTCTTC
>-|TRBV20-1|TRBJ2-1|-
CSARGQSSYNEQFF
TGCAGTGCTAGAGGACAGAGCTCCTACAATGAGCAGTTCTTC
>few|TRBV28|TRBJ2-2|TRBD1
CASSPLGQGRTGELFF
TGTGCCAGCAGTCCTCTCGGACAGGGTCGCACCGGGGAGCTGTTTTTT
>-|TRBV19|TRBJ1-1|-
CATTGTENTEAFF
TGTGCCACGACCGGGACTGAGAACACTGAAGCTTTCTTT
>many|TRBV7-2|TRBJ1-2|-
CASSFPRANGGNRDHGYTF
TGTGCCAGCAGCTTTCCTAGAGCCAACGGGGGAAACAGGGATCATGGCTACACCTTC
>-|TRBV14|TRBJ2-2|TRBD1
CASSQAWVNRGRTGELFF
TGTGCCAGCAGCCAAGCCTGGGTTAACAGGGGGCGCACCGGGGAGCTGTTTTTT
>-|TRBV10-1|TRBJ2-1|-
CASSEDTDNEQFF
TGCGCCAGCAGTGAGGATACCGACAATGAGCAGTTCTTC
>many|TRBV2|TRBJ2-1|-
CASRSTAEFF
TGTGCCAGCCGATCCACCGCAGAGTTCTTC
>few|TRBV29-1|TRBJ2-7|-
CSVEDEEQTYEQYF
TGCAGCGTCGAGGACGAGGAACAAACCTACGAGCAGTACTTC
>many|TRBV7-9|TRBJ2-7|-
CASSPKEGASYEQYF
TGTGCCAGCAGCCCAAAGGAGGGGGCCTCCTACGAGCAGTACTTC
>-|TRBV10-3|TRBJ1-4|-
CAISESGQVGEKLFF
TGTGCCATCAGTGAGTCGGGCCAGGTCGGAGAAAAACTGTTTTTT
>few|TRBV27|TRBJ1-5|TRBD1
CASSPRTGLSNQPQHF
TGTGCCAGCAGCCCACGGACAGGGCTTAGCAATCAGCCCCAGCATTTT
>many|TRBV19|TRBJ1-1|-
CASSIDRSEGAGNTEAFF
TGTGCCAGTAGTATAGATCGTTCTGAGGGCGCGGGGAACACTGAAGCTTTCTTT
>-|TRBV5-6|TRBJ1-2|-
CASSLGESNYGYTF
TGTGCCAGCAGCTTGGGGGAATCCAACTATGGCTACACCTTC
>many|TRBV23-1|TRBJ2-3|-
CASSQVTGPSTDTQYF
TGCGCCAGCAGTCAGGTTACGGGACCTAGCACAGATACGCAGTATTTT
>-|TRBV7-9|TRBJ2-7|-
CASSSGNPYEQYF
TGTGCCAGCAGCTCAGGCAACCCCTACGAGCAGTACTTC
>-|TRBV4-2|TRBJ2-1|TRBD2
CASRPGLGDNEQFF
TGTGCCAGCAGGCCGGGACTAGGCGACAATGAGCAGTTCTTC
>-|TRBV28|TRBJ2-1|-
CASSLSTSPTYNEQFF
TGTGCCAGCAGTTTGTCGACCAGCCCCACCTACAATGAGCAGTTCTTC
>many|TRBV7-6|TRBJ1-2|-
CASSSDSYGYTF
TGTGCCAGCAGCTCCGACAGCTATGGCTACACCTTC
>many|TRBV19|TRBJ1-5|TRBD1
CASSPEDRGLGGQPQHF
TGTGCCAGTAGTCCCGAGGACAGGGGGCTTGGGGGTCAGCCCCAGCATTTT
>few|TRBV4-1|TRBJ2-7|TRBD2
CASSQVRLAGPSYEQYF
TGCGCCAGCAGCCAAGTGAGGCTAGCGGGACCAAGCTACGAGCAGTACTTC
>-|TRBV15|TRBJ2-5|TRBD2
CATSRDLVLADQETQYF
TGTGCCACCAGCAGAGATCTGGTTCTAGCGGACCAAGAGACCCAGTACTTC
>many|TRBV12-3/TRBV12-4|TRBJ2-7|TRBD1
CASSLVRGQGLSEQYF
TGTGCCAGCAGTTTAGTCAGAGGACAGGGGCTTAGCGAGCAGTACTTC
>many|TRBV7-7|TRBJ2-2|-
CASSASGASTGELFF
TGTGCTAGCAGCGCTAGTGGAGCCTCCACCGGGGAGCTGTTTTTT
>few|TRBV5-5|TRBJ2-1|TRBD2
CASSPGTNPKQFF
TGTGCCAGCAGCCCGGGGACTAACCCTAAGCAGTTCTTC
>few|TRBV9|TRBJ1-2|-
CASSVEGGYYGYTF
TGTGCCAGCAGCGTAGAGGGGGGATACTATGGCTACACCTTC
>-|TRBV4-1|TRBJ2-2|TRBD1
CASSPTVGGVSGELFF
TGCGCCAGCAGCCCCACGGTAGGGGGCGTTTCCGGGGAGCTGTTTTTT
>few|TRBV12-3/TRBV12-4|TRBJ2-3|-
CASSLYPEPSTDTQYF
TGTGCCAGCAGTTTATATCCGGAGCCTAGCACAGATACGCAGTATTTT
>many|TRBV2|TRBJ2-1|TRBD2
CASNAGLAPFGKNEQFF
TGTGCCAGCAACGCCGGACTAGCGCCATTTGGGAAGAATGAGCAGTTCTTC
>-|TRBV27|TRBJ1-5|-
CASSLTGSLNQPQHF
TGTGCCAGCAGTTTAACAGGATCCCTCAATCAGCCCCAGCATTTT
>-|TRBV9|TRBJ2-1|TRBD2
CASGTSGGASEQFF
TGTGCCAGCGGGACTAGCGGGGGGGCCTCTGAGCAGTTCTTC
>many|TRBV10-3|TRBJ2-7|TRBD2
CAIGTLAPYSYEQYF
TGTGCCATCGGAACACTAGCGCCTTATTCCTACGAGCAGTACTTC
>few|TRBV29-1|TRBJ2-4|-
CSVGGIQHGVKNIQYF
TGCAGCGTGGGTGGGATCCAACATGGGGTCAAAAACATTCAGTACTTC
>many|TRBV7-3|TRBJ2-4|-
CASSFGSQAKNIQYF
TGTGCCAGCAGCTTCGGATCGCAAGCCAAAAACATTCAGTACTTC
>-|TRBV20-1|TRBJ2-7|TRBD1
CSAIGTGEIEQYF
TGCAGTGCTATTGGGACAGGGGAAATCGAGCAGTACTTC
>many|TRBV6-1|TRBJ2-1|-
CASSARLSVYNEQFF
TGTGCCAGCAGTGCCCGTCTATCGGTTTACAATGAGCAGTTCTTC
>many|TRBV19|TRBJ2-1|-
CASSIGRGAYNEQFF
TGTGCCAGTAGTATTGGCAGGGGGGCATACAATGAGCAGTTCTTC
>-|TRBV27|TRBJ2-7|-
CASSGGQSPHYEQYF
TGTGCCAGCAGCGGCGGGCAGAGTCCCCATTACGAGCAGTACTTC
>-|TRBV28|TRBJ2-3|TRBD2
CASTFTRLAGGTDTQYF
TGTGCCAGCACCTTCACCCGGCTAGCGGGAGGAACAGATACGCAGTATTTT
>few|TRBV29-1|TRBJ1-1|TRBD1
CSVEDEDRGRDTEAFF
TGCAGCGTTGAAGACGAAGACAGGGGACGGGACACTGAAGCTTTCTTT
>-|TRBV28|TRBJ2-1|TRBD2
CAVPGTSGNDEQFF
TGTGCCGTGCCCGGGACTAGCGGGAACGATGAGCAGTTCTTC
>many|TRBV7-6|TRBJ2-1|TRBD1
CASSAGTGNMNEQFF
TGTGCCAGCAGCGCCGGGACAGGGAATATGAATGAGCAGTTCTTC
>few|TRBV5-1|TRBJ2-1|TRBD2
CASSLVRGTTGNEQFF
TGCGCCAGCAGCTTGGTTCGGGGGACTACTGGCAATGAGCAGTTCTTC
>many|TRBV11-2|TRBJ2-7|TRBD2
CASSQPLLAGYEQYF
TGTGCCAGCAGCCAACCCCTTTTAGCGGGCTACGAGCAGTACTTC